This T cell receptor beta chain was retrieved from a study of yellow fever vaccine responses in identical twins (dated by TCRdb to the late 2010s). Turning to the overall study: The study precisely tracked vaccine-responding T cell clones in identical twins. Study-wide findings and limitations: According to the authors, in identical twins the way T cells responded to vaccination appeared partly convergent and partly personalized.

The cysteine opens and the phenylalanine closes a CDR3 of 12 amino acids. Of all the DNA, just the CDR3 is kept, 36 bases in frame from base 1. The germline V gene specifies SQVTM as CDR1 and ANQGSEA as CDR2. The junction shows trimming of 6 bases on V and 3 bases on J, plus 9 bases between the germline ends. With regard to this clonotype: Its binding antigen is unknown. Nothing much larger sits one base from this clone, and base qualities are not available.

The library was obtained by RT-PCR. The data were produced on an Illumina HiSeq 2500. The raw public reads went through TCRdb reprocessing: fastp at Q25, MiXCR clone calling, in-frame beta chains kept. One record per CDR3 amino acid sequence lists the most common genes and DNA. The sample table shows 6,000 to 9,000 distinct CDR3 sequences, and 86% are seen once. Around 1.2% of the sample is taken by the ten largest. The sequence came from a woman aged 18-30 years who received the yellow fever vaccine. Donor details come from another sample of the same person, matched by shared clones. The chain is made from TRBV29-1 and TRBJ1-5, with the identity of the D gene unclear. The sequencing here drew on T cells from blood (PBMCs), unsorted or a sorted subset (not recorded which), taken before or after yellow fever vaccination (not recorded which). DNA sequence: TGCAGCGTCGCGGGGTCCAATCAGCCCCAGCATTTT. Its protein reads: CSVAGSNQPQHF.